This entry lists 9 T cell receptor beta chains sequenced from one sample in a study of a mutant IDH1 vaccine in newly diagnosed glioma. This table comes from immunoSEQ multiplex PCR, and its TCRdb copy is limited to in-frame clones, with some not included. The sample includes more than 80,000 clones, about 83% of them seen just once. Regarding time point: baseline, week 1 (first vaccination visit). Treatment in this sample: pre-vaccination baseline after standard-of-care therapy. This specimen consisted of PBMCs, obtained from a glioma patient treated with radiotherapy, temozolomide or both. The receptors here all came from a woman in her 50s with glioma.

The chain carries TRBV6-5 and TRBJ2-5; D gene uncertain. V shed 2 bases and J shed 5 bases, with 3 bases lying between them. This CDR3 contains 11 residues. Germline lookup yields CDR1 MNHEY and CDR2 SVGAGI. For the CDR3, the DNA is TGTGCCAGCAGTTACGGGGAGACCCAGTACTTC. Translated: CASSYGETQYF.

The chain joins TRBV7-2 to TRBJ1-6; D gene uncertain. V gave up 4 bases and J gave up 7 bases, with 5 bases separating them. This CDR3 contains 12 residues. Per germline, CDR1 SGHTA and CDR2 FQGNSA. Written as DNA, the CDR3 is TGTGCCAGCAGCTCTGGGAATTCACCCCTCCACTTT. It translates to CASSSGNSPLHF.

The V gene is TRBV1, the J gene TRBJ1-5. TRBV1 has pseudogene status. This CDR3 has 19 residues. CDR3 sequence: CTSSHRLVSVGYSNQPQHF. CDR3 DNA: TGCACCAGCAGCCATCGCCTGGTTTCGGTTGGTTATAGCAATCAGCCCCAGCATTTT.

V gene TRBV6-5 combines with J gene TRBJ1-6; 8 positions match TRBD1. This CDR3 region has 15 residues. CDR1 is MNHEY, CDR2 SVGAGI, per germline. J lost 7 bases, V lost 4 bases, and 6 bases had no gene match. The chain's CDR3 is CASSWGDRKNSPLHF. CDR3 nucleotide sequence: TGTGCCAGCAGTTGGGGGGACAGGAAAAATTCACCCCTCCACTTT.

DNA for the CDR3: TGTGCCAGCAGTTCCCGGGGCGGCTACGAGCAGTACTTC. Protein product: CASSSRGGYEQYF. The rearrangement links TRBV6-6 to TRBJ2-7; D assignment may be TRBD1 or TRBD2 (5 bases each). V was shortened by 4 bases and J by 3 bases, with 10 bases between the two germline ends. The CDR3 extends over 13 amino acids. Germline V gene lookup returns CDR1 MNHNY and CDR2 SVGAGI (reference sequence).

In its sample, this clone is medium-sized. The chain carries TRBV6-4 and TRBJ2-5; TRBD2 aligns across 13 bases. V shed 0 bases and J 5 bases; nucleotides not matched to a gene: 0. The CDR3 extends over 15 amino acids. CDR1 MRHNA and CDR2 SNTAGT come from the germline V gene. In DNA form, the CDR3 reads TGTGCCAGCAGTGACTCGACTAGCGGGGGGGAGACCCAGTACTTC. It encodes CASSDSTSGGETQYF.

V usage is TRBV19 and J usage is TRBJ1-5; TRBD1 might be the D (6 bases). CDR1 is LNHDA, CDR2 SQIVND, per germline (reference sequence). This CDR3 has 15 residues. The V end was cut by 6 bases, the J end by 2 bases, with 14 bases between. The CDR3 region has the DNA TGTGCCAGTAGCCGGACAGTGGAGGGCAATCAGCCCCAGCATTTT. This gives the protein CASSRTVEGNQPQHF.

V is TRBV18 and J is TRBJ1-3; no firm D call. CDR3 length: 19 residues. Trimming took 8 bases from V and 3 from J, leaving 29 bases between them. Germline-derived CDR1 and CDR2 are KGHSH and LQKENI. In DNA form, the CDR3 reads TGTGCCAGCACTCACCAATATGGAACCATTTCTCTGGGTGGAAACACCATATATTTT. Translation gives CASTHQYGTISLGGNTIYF.

This clone has a handful of counts. The chain has TRBV19 and TRBJ2-2, with D possibly TRBD1 on 5 matching bases. This CDR3 has 13 amino acids. CDR1 is LNHDA and CDR2 is SQIVND in the germline V gene (reference sequence). Trimming took off 4 bases at V and 4 bases at J, with 7 bases between the two ends. In nucleotides, the CDR3 is TGTGCCAGTAGTACGACAGCCACCGGGGAGCTGTTTTTT. Protein: CASSTTATGELFF.